These 28 T cell receptor beta chains came from one sample sequenced in a study of cytomegalovirus exposure and HLA in healthy donors. PCR employed 60 Vbeta and 13 Jbeta primers. The protocol was immunoSEQ multiplex PCR, while the TCRdb copy is restricted to in-frame clones and leaves out a portion. The data hold approximately 180,000 clones, with about 90% observed a single time. The sequenced sample was PBMCs. These receptors all come from a girl under three years old in good health and CMV-seronegative.

This chain connects TRBV30 to TRBJ2-7, with D perhaps matching TRBD1 (6 bases). The CDR3 runs to 13 residues. The germline CDR1 and CDR2 sequences are GTSNPN and SVGIG (reference sequence). V was shortened by 0 bases and J by 3 bases, with 9 bases between the two germline ends. The CDR3 sequence: CAWSVWTVYEQYF. The CDR3 DNA is TGTGCCTGGAGTGTTTGGACAGTCTACGAGCAGTACTTC.

V gene TRBV5-1 combines with J gene TRBJ2-5; 7 bases are shared with TRBD1. The CDR3 spans 18 residues. The V gene end was trimmed by 0 bases and the J gene end by 1 base; junction bases not matched to a gene: 12. CDR1 is SGHRS and CDR2 is YFSETQ in the germline V gene. CDR3: CASSLGGAGRGSQETQYF. The CDR3 DNA sequence: TGCGCCAGCAGCTTGGGGGGCGCGGGCAGGGGGTCCCAAGAGACCCAGTACTTC.

The genes are TRBV30 and TRBJ1-1, with D uncertain. This CDR3 is built from 15 residues. V lost 5 bases, J lost 0 bases, and 16 bases lay in between. Germline CDR1 is GTSNPN and CDR2 is SVGIG (reference sequence). The CDR3 sequence is CAWVQARPLNTEAFF. The CDR3 DNA follows: TGTGCCTGGGTTCAAGCCAGGCCGTTGAACACTGAAGCTTTCTTT. The full variable domain, its missing parts supplied by reference TRBV30 and TRBJ1-1, is SQTIHQWPATLVQPVGSPLSLECTVEGTSNPNLYWYRQAAGRGLQLLFYSVGIGQISSEVPQNLSASRPQDRQFILSSKKLLLSDSGFYLCAWVQARPLNTEAFFGQGTRLTVV.

V and J are TRBV7-8 and TRBJ2-3; TRBD2 matches at 8 bases. Germline V CDR1 and CDR2: SGHVS, FQNEAQ. The CDR3 extends over 17 amino acids. V lost 1 base, J lost 0 bases, and 6 bases stayed unmatched. In nucleotides, the CDR3 is TGTGCCAGCAGCTTAGACGGGGTAGCGGGGAGCACAGATACGCAGTATTTT. Amino acid sequence: CASSLDGVAGSTDTQYF.

This chain joins TRBV5-4 and TRBJ2-7; 9 bases map to TRBD2. The CDR3 totals 16 residues. CDR1 is SGHNT, CDR2 YYREEE, per germline (reference sequence). Trimming at V came to 2 bases and at J to 0 bases, leaving 6 bases not matched to a gene. CDR3 amino acids: CASSFASGAGSYEQYF. DNA of the CDR3: TGTGCCAGCAGCTTTGCTAGCGGGGCGGGCTCCTACGAGCAGTACTTC. Combining the CDR3 with reference TRBV5-4 and TRBJ2-7 gives the whole variable domain ETGVTQSPTHLIKTRGQQVTLRCSSQSGHNTVSWYQQALGQGPQFIFQYYREEENGRGNFPPRFSGLQFPNYSSELNVNALELDDSALYLCASSFASGAGSYEQYFGPGTRLTVT.

This chain connects TRBV19 to TRBJ1-4; TRBD1 matches at 8 bases. The CDR3 is 16 amino acids. Trimming cost V 7 bases and J 7 bases; bases outside gene matches: 14. CDR1 and CDR2 from the germline V gene are LNHDA and SQIVND (reference sequence). In DNA, the CDR3 is TGTGCCAGTAAGGACGGACAGGGTGGTTTTAGTGAAAAACTGTTTTTT. Residues: CASKDGQGGFSEKLFF.

This clone has more than one count but fewer than ten. The gene calls are TRBV27 and TRBJ2-2; 7 positions agree with TRBD1. Germline V gives CDR1 MNHEY, CDR2 SMNVEV (reference sequence). Trimming removed 1 base from V and 2 bases from J; junction bases left unmatched: 10. The CDR3 consists of 18 residues. The CDR3 here is CASSLFPSGTVNTGELFF. DNA of the CDR3: TGTGCCAGCAGTTTATTTCCCTCCGGGACAGTTAACACCGGGGAGCTGTTTTTT.

CDR3 sequence (DNA): TGTGCCAGCAGTCCGTCGGCGTCGGGTACGCAGTATTTT. Amino acid sequence: CASSPSASGTQYF. The chain is built from TRBV6-5 and TRBJ2-3; D ambiguous. The V gene lost 5 bases and the J gene lost 8 bases, with 14 bases spanning the gap. This CDR3 region has 13 residues. Looked up from germline, CDR1 is MNHEY and CDR2 is SVGAGI.

The table lists this clone with a count of one. The rearrangement joins TRBV4-2 to TRBJ2-2; 10 nucleotides agree with TRBD2. The CDR3 runs 16 residues. V was pared by 1 base and J by 4 bases, with 3 bases of the junction left unmatched. From germline, CDR1 is LGHNA and CDR2 YNFKEQ. CDR3 residues: CASSQGVAGGTGELFF. The CDR3 DNA reads TGTGCCAGCAGCCAAGGGGTAGCGGGGGGCACCGGGGAGCTGTTTTTT.

V usage is TRBV29-1 and J usage is TRBJ1-1, with D maybe TRBD1 (5 bases). Germline CDR1 SQVTM, CDR2 ANQGSEA. Trimming cost V 7 bases and J 0 bases, with 12 bases left between them. This CDR3 is 13 amino acids long. The CDR3 protein is CSGQFLMNTEAFF. The CDR3 region has the DNA TGCAGCGGACAGTTTTTAATGAACACTGAAGCTTTCTTT.

The chain couples TRBV2 to TRBJ2-7; the D is unclear. The germline V gene has CDR1 SNHLY and CDR2 FYNNEI. This CDR3 has 14 residues. V lost 7 bases and J lost 1, with 14 bases in between. The CDR3 DNA reads as TGTGCCAGCACATTCCTGGCGGAGTCCTACGAGCAGTACTTC. Translation: CASTFLAESYEQYF.

The chain is built from TRBV4-1 and TRBJ2-7, with a tentative D call TRBD1 (5 bases). Germline CDR1 MGHRA, CDR2 YSYEKL. The CDR3 length is 13 residues. V was cut by 1 base and J by 1 base, with 5 bases left in between. CDR3 bases: TGCGCCAGCAGCCAAGGGACATCCTACGAGCAGTACTTC. This encodes CASSQGTSYEQYF.

V is TRBV9 and J is TRBJ2-1; 9 bases map to TRBD1. The CDR3 spans 15 residues. V trimming: 3 bases; J trimming: 4 bases; junction bases outside the gene matches: 5. Germline V gene lookup returns CDR1 SGDLS and CDR2 YYNGEE. CDR3 in amino acids: CASSGSGTGYNEQFF. The DNA of the CDR3 is TGTGCCAGCAGCGGATCCGGGACAGGGTACAATGAGCAGTTCTTC.

The genes are TRBV6-5 and TRBJ1-3, with TRBD1 as a possible D gene (5 bases). The CDR3 is 16 amino acids. V gave up 4 bases and J gave up 1 base, with 14 bases separating them. CDR1 is MNHEY and CDR2 is SVGAGI in the germline V gene. Here the CDR3 DNA reads TGTGCCAGCAGTTTTAACAGGATTTCTTCTGGAAACACCATATATTTT. It is translated as CASSFNRISSGNTIYF.

J is TRBJ1-2 and V is TRBV6-5; D call uncertain. Deletions cut 2 bases from V and 8 bases from J, with 18 bases between. The germline gives CDR1 MNHEY, CDR2 SVGAGI. CDR3 length: 15 amino acids. CDR3 sequence: CASSYQELYPGGYTF. The DNA for the CDR3 is TGTGCCAGCAGTTACCAGGAACTCTATCCGGGGGGCTACACCTTC.

The V call is TRBV30, the J call TRBJ2-1; D perhaps matches TRBD2 (5 bases). This CDR3 has 15 amino acids. V was clipped by 3 bases and J by 1 base, with 13 bases between them. Germline CDR1 GTSNPN, CDR2 SVGIG (reference sequence). CDR3 DNA: TGTGCCTGGAGCTCCGGGGTCATGTCCTACAATGAGCAGTTCTTC. This encodes CAWSSGVMSYNEQFF.

This chain uses TRBV5-6 with TRBJ2-1, with 8 positions matching TRBD2. CDR1 is SGHDT, CDR2 YYEEEE, per germline. V lost 0 bases, J lost 2 bases, and 4 bases stayed unmatched. CDR3 length equals 16 residues. Here the CDR3 DNA reads TGTGCCAGCAGCTTGGGACTAGCGAAGACCTACAATGAGCAGTTCTTC. It specifies CASSLGLAKTYNEQFF.

The chain employs TRBV5-1 and TRBJ1-1, with TRBD1 matching 7 bases. The CDR3 sequence is 14 residues long. Germline assignment: CDR1 SGHRS and CDR2 YFSETQ. The J segment lost 5 bases and the V segment lost 7 bases, leaving 11 bases of the junction unmatched. CDR3 loop: CASGTRGRGTEAFF. The CDR3 DNA is TGCGCCAGCGGGACGAGGGGGCGCGGGACTGAAGCTTTCTTT. The full variable domain, in which reference TRBV5-1 and TRBJ1-1 provide the parts outside the CDR3, is KAGVTQTPRYLIKTRGQQVTLSCSPISGHRSVSWYQQTPGQGLQFLFEYFSETQRNKGNFPGRFSGRQFSNSRSEMNVSTLELGDSALYLCASGTRGRGTEAFFGQGTRLTVV.

The chain links TRBV5-1 to TRBJ1-1; possibly TRBD1 for D (6 bases). The CDR3 totals 16 residues. V shed 4 bases and J shed 0 bases, with 16 bases lying between them. CDR1 and CDR2 (germline): SGHRS, YFSETQ. CDR3 DNA sequence: TGCGCCAGCAGCAACGACAGGCGCCTTATGAACACTGAAGCTTTCTTT. It yields the protein CASSNDRRLMNTEAFF.

The rearrangement links TRBV18 to TRBJ2-5; 7 positions agree with TRBD2. The trim removed 1 base at V and 4 bases at J, leaving 0 bases unmatched. Per germline, CDR1 KGHSH and CDR2 LQKENI. CDR3 length: 13 amino acids. The CDR3 DNA sequence: TGTGCCAGCTCACCACGGGGGGGAGAGACCCAGTACTTC. Translated, it gives CASSPRGGETQYF. Complete variable domain (other parts from reference TRBV18 and TRBJ2-5): NAGVMQNPRHLVRRRGQEARLRCSPMKGHSHVYWYRQLPEEGLKFMVYLQKENIIDESGMPKERFSAEFPKEGPSILRIQQVVRGDSAAYFCASSPRGGETQYFGPGTRLLVL.

The chain is built from TRBV19 and TRBJ2-2, with D possibly matching TRBD1 (6 bases). CDR1 LNHDA and CDR2 SQIVND come from the germline V gene (reference sequence). The CDR3 runs 12 residues. V was pared by 8 bases and J by 4 bases, with 8 bases between. CDR3 sequence: CASVRGTGELFF. CDR3 nucleotide sequence: TGTGCCAGTGTCAGGGGCACCGGGGAGCTGTTTTTT. The full variable domain, its missing parts supplied by reference TRBV19 and TRBJ2-2, is DGGITQSPKYLFRKEGQNVTLSCEQNLNHDAMYWYRQDPGQGLRLIYYSQIVNDFQKGDIAEGYSVSREKKESFPLTVTSAQKNPTAFYLCASVRGTGELFFGEGSRLTVL.

DNA for the CDR3: TGTGCCAGCAGGCCTCAACCTATACGGGGGGTGACTAGCGGGGAGCAGTTCTTC. Translated: CASRPQPIRGVTSGEQFF. The V gene is TRBV4-2, the J gene TRBJ2-1; 10 positions agree with TRBD2. The CDR3 totals 18 residues. Per the germline V gene, CDR1 is LGHNA and CDR2 is YNFKEQ. Germline trimming cut 6 bases from V and 10 bases from J; bases unmatched to any gene: 21.

The chain recombines TRBV5-1 with TRBJ2-5; D may be TRBD1 (6 bases). The CDR3 contains 13 residues. Between the trimmed V and J ends, which lost 4 bases and 0 bases, there was a span of 7 bases. In germline, CDR1 is SGHRS, CDR2 YFSETQ. The CDR3 reads CASSGQYQETQYF. The CDR3 bases are TGCGCCAGCAGCGGACAGTACCAAGAGACCCAGTACTTC.

V and J are TRBV5-6 and TRBJ2-1; possible D gene TRBD1, 6 bases. The V end lost 6 bases, the J end lost 4 bases, and 20 bases lay between the germline ends. From germline, CDR1 is SGHDT and CDR2 YYEEEE. CDR3 size: 16 residues. The DNA for the CDR3 is TGTGCCAGCATCACAGACAGGCTAGGAGGTTACAATGAGCAGTTCTTC. Its protein product is CASITDRLGGYNEQFF.

The CDR3 nucleotides are TGTGCCAGCAGCCCTATAACCTACGAGCAGTACTTC. Protein sequence: CASSPITYEQYF. The chain couples TRBV7-9 to TRBJ2-7; unclear D gene. Germline CDR1 SEHNR, CDR2 FQNEAQ (reference sequence). With 5 bases removed from V and 2 bases from J, the gap between germline ends came to 7 bases. This CDR3 contains 12 residues.

The rearrangement uses TRBV19 and TRBJ2-1; 14 positions match TRBD2. The CDR3 extends over 17 amino acids. The V gene's germline CDR1 is LNHDA and CDR2 SQIVND (reference sequence). The junction had 7 bases not matched to a gene; V was cut back by 4 bases and J by 5 bases. CDR3 protein: CASSTGTSGRSNNEQFF. Written as DNA, the CDR3 is TGTGCCAGTAGTACGGGGACTAGCGGGAGAAGTAACAATGAGCAGTTCTTC.

The chain couples TRBV5-4 to TRBJ2-2; possibly TRBD1 for D (5 bases). This CDR3 spans 13 amino acids. Germline assignment: CDR1 SGHNT and CDR2 YYREEE (reference sequence). V lost 2 bases and J lost 6, with 8 bases in between. CDR3 protein: CASSFWGAGELFF. As DNA, the CDR3 is TGTGCCAGCAGCTTCTGGGGCGCCGGGGAGCTGTTTTTT.

The chain couples TRBV5-5 to TRBJ2-5, with D possibly matching TRBD1 (6 bases). Per germline, CDR1 SGHKS and CDR2 YYEKEE (reference sequence). The CDR3 is 10 amino acids. The V and J ends lost 5 bases and 12 bases respectively, with 11 bases between them. CDR3 protein: CASRDSRKYF. Written as DNA, the CDR3 is TGTGCCAGCAGGGACAGTCGAAAGTACTTC.